The clone carrying this T cell receptor beta chain was counted ten times or more. The data originate from a study of neurological immune-mediated disorders. MiXCR, applied by TCRdb to the 5' RACE reads, yields one record per CDR3 protein. This sample yields nearly 45,000 distinct CDR3 sequences, of which roughly 12% are seen a single time; roughly 1.3% belongs to the top ten. This receptor was identified in a female donor in good health. The source material was PBMCs.

CDR3 nucleotides: TGTGCCAGCAGTGGTTACAGCGGAGGGCCCCAGCATTTT. Its protein product is CASSGYSGGPQHF. The chain uses TRBV25-1 and TRBJ1-5; no definite D call. Germline CDR1 is MGHDK and CDR2 is SYGVNS. With 4 bases removed from V and 9 bases from J, the gap between germline ends came to 13 bases. The length of the CDR3 is 13 residues.